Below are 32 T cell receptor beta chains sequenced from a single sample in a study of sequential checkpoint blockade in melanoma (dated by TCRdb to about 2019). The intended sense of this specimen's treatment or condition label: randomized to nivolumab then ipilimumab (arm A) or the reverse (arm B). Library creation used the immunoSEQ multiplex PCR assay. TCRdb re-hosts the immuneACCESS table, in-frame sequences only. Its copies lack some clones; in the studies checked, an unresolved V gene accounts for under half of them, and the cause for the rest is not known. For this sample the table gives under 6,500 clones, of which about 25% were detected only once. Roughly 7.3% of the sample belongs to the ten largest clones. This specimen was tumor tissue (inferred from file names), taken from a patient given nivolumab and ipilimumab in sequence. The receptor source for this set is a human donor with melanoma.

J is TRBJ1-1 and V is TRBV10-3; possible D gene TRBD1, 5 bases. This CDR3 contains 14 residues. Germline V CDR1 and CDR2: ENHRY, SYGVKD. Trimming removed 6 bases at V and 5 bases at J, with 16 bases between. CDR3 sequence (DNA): TGTGCCATCAGCCCGGGACCGGAGTGGACTGAAGCTTTCTTT. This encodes CAISPGPEWTEAFF.

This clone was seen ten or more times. CDR3 region: CASSYSSSTYEQYF. Here the CDR3 DNA reads TGTGCCAGCAGTTACAGTTCTAGCACTTACGAGCAGTACTTC. This chain joins TRBV6-8 and TRBJ2-7, with D possibly being TRBD2 (5 bases). V was trimmed by 2 bases and J by 4 bases, leaving 12 bases between them. Germline values: CDR1 MNHGY, CDR2 SAAAGT. There are 14 residues in the CDR3.

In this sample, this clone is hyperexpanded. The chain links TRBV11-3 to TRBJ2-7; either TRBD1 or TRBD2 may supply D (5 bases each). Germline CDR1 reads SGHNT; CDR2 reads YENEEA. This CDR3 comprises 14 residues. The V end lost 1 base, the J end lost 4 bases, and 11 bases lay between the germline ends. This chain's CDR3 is CASSLGDQGYEQYF. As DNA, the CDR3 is TGTGCCAGCAGCTTAGGGGACCAGGGTTACGAGCAGTACTTC.

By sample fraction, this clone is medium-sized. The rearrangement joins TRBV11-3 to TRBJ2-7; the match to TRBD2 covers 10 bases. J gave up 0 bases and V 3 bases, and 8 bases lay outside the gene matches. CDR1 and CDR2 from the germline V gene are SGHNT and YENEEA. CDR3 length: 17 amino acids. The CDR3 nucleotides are TGTGCCAGCAGCTTGGGTAGCGGGGGGCCGAGCTCCTACGAGCAGTACTTC. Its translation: CASSLGSGGPSSYEQYF.

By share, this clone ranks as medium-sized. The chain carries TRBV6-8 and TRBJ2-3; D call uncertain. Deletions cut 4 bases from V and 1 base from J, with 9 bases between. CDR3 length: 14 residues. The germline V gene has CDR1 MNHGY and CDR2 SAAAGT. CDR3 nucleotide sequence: TGTGCCAGCAGTTTGGGGTCTCGCACAGATACGCAGTATTTT. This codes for CASSLGSRTDTQYF.

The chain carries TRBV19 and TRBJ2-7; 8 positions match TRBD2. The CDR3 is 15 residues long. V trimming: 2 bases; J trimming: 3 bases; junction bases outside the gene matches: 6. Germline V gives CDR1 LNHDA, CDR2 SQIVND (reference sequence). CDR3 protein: CASSILVGGVYEQYF. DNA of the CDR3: TGTGCCAGTAGTATACTCGTCGGGGGGGTCTACGAGCAGTACTTC.

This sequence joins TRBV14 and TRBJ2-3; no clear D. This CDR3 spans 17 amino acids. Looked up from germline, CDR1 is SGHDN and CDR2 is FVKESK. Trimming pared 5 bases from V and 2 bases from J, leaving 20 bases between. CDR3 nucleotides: TGTGCCAGCAGCGAGATAAAGAAGGAGCCCCCCACAGATACGCAGTATTTT. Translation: CASSEIKKEPPTDTQYF.

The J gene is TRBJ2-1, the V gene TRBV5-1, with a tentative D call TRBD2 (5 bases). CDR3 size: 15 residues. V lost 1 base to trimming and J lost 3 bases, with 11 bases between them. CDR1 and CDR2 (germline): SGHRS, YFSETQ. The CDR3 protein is CASSLSARDYNEQFF. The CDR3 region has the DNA TGCGCCAGCAGCTTGTCCGCGAGGGACTACAATGAGCAGTTCTTC.

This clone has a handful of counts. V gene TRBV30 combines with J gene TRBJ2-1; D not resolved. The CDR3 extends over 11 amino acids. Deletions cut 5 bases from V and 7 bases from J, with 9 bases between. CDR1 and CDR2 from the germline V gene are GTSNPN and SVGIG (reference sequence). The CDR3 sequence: CAWGNRNEQFF. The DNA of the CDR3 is TGTGCCTGGGGTAATAGGAATGAGCAGTTCTTC.

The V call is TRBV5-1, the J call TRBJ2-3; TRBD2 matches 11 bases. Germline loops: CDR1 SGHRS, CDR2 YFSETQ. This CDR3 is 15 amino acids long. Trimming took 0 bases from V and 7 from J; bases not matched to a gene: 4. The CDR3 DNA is TGCGCCAGCAGCTTGGATAGCGGGAGGGGCCATACGCAGTATTTT. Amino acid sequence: CASSLDSGRGHTQYF.

This chain's CDR3 is CASSEGGSMNTEAFF. CDR3 DNA sequence: TGTGCCAGCAGTGAGGGGGGATCAATGAACACTGAAGCTTTCTTT. The chain is built from TRBV28 and TRBJ1-1; D may be TRBD1 (6 bases). This CDR3 spans 15 amino acids. With 5 bases removed from V and 0 bases from J, the gap between germline ends came to 13 bases. Germline-derived CDR1 and CDR2 are MDHEN and SYDVKM.

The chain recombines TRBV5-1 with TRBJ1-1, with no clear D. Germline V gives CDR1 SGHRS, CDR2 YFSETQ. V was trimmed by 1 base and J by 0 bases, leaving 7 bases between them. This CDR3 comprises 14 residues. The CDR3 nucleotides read TGCGCCAGCAGCTTGCAGACCATGAACACTGAAGCTTTCTTT. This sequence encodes CASSLQTMNTEAFF.

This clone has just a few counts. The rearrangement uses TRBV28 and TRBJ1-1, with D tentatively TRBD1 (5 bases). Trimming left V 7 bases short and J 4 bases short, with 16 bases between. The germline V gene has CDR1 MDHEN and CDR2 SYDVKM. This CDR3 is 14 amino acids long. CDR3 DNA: TGTGCCAGCACCCTCCCTGGGGCGCTCACTGAAGCTTTCTTT. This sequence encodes CASTLPGALTEAFF.

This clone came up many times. The CDR3 loop is CTSTGTTQLYNEQFF. CDR3 sequence (DNA): TGTACCTCGACCGGGACCACCCAGCTTTACAATGAGCAGTTCTTC. This sequence joins TRBV12-2 and TRBJ2-1. TRBV12-2 represents a pseudogene. This CDR3 contains 15 residues.

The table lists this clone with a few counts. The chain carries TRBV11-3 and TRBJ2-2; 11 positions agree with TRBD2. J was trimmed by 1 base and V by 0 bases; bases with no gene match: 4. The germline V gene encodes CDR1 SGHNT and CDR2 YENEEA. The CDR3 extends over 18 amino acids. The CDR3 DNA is TGTGCCAGCAGCTTAGAGGCTAGCGGGGGGCGGAACACCGGGGAGCTGTTTTTT. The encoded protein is CASSLEASGGRNTGELFF. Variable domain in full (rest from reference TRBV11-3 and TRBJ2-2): EAGVVQSPRYKIIEKKQPVAFWCNPISGHNTLYWYLQNLGQGPELLIRYENEEAVDDSQLPKDRFSAERLKGVDSTLKIQPAELGDSAVYLCASSLEASGGRNTGELFFGEGSRLTVL.

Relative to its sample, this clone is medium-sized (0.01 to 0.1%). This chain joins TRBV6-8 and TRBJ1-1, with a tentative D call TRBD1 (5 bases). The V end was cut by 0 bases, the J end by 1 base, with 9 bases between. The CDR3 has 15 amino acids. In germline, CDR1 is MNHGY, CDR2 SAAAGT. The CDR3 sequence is CASSYSARGNTEAFF. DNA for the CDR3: TGTGCCAGCAGTTACTCAGCGAGGGGGAACACTGAAGCTTTCTTT.

The CDR3 sequence is CASSDRTGKGAEQYF. The CDR3, as DNA: TGCGCCAGCAGTGATCGGACAGGGAAAGGAGCCGAGCAGTACTTC. This rearrangement joins TRBV10-2 to TRBJ2-7; the match to TRBD1 covers 8 bases. The CDR3 contains 15 residues. V dropped 3 bases and J dropped 6; count of bases not matched to a gene: 10. CDR1 and CDR2 (germline): WSHSY, SAAADI.

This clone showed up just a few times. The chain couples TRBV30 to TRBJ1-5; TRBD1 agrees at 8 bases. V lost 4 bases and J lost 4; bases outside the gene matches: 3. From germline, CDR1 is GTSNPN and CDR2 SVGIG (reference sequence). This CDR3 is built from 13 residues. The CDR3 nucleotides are TGTGCCTGGACAGGGGGCTGGAATCAGCCCCAGCATTTT. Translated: CAWTGGWNQPQHF.

In DNA, the CDR3 is TGTGCCAGCAGTGAGGACAGCCTTAGCAATCAGCCCCAGCATTTT. Its protein is CASSEDSLSNQPQHF. The chain uses TRBV9 and TRBJ1-5, with a weak D call TRBD1 (6 bases). The CDR3 length is 15 residues. V lost 5 bases to trimming and J lost 0 bases, with 12 bases between them. Looked up from germline, CDR1 is SGDLS and CDR2 is YYNGEE. Based on the CDR3 plus reference TRBV9 and TRBJ1-5, the full variable domain is DSGVTQTPKHLITATGQRVTLRCSPRSGDLSVYWYQQSLDQGLQFLIQYYNGEERAKGNILERFSAQQFPDLHSELNLSSLELGDSALYFCASSEDSLSNQPQHFGDGTRLSIL.

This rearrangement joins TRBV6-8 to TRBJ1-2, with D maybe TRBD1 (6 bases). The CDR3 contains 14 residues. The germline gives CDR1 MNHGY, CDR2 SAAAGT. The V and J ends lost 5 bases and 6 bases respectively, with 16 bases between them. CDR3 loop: CASSALGGYDGYTF. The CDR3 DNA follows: TGTGCCAGCAGTGCTCTGGGGGGCTACGATGGCTACACCTTC.

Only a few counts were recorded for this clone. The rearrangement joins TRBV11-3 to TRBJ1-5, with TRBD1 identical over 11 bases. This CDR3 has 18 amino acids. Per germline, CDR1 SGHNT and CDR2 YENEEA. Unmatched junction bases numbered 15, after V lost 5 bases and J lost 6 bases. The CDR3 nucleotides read TGTGCCAGCAGCCAAGCCGGGACAGGGGGTTCTAGGGGTCAGCCCCAGCATTTT. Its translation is CASSQAGTGGSRGQPQHF.

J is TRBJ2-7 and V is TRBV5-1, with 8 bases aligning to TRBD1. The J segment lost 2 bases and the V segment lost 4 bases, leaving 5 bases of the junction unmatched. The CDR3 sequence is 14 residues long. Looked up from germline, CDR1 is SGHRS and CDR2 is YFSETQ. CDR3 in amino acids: CASSGAGGPYEQYF. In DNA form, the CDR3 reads TGCGCCAGCAGCGGGGCAGGGGGCCCCTACGAGCAGTACTTC.

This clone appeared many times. The CDR3 DNA is TGTGCCAGCAGCCTTGGGACTAGCTGGGGCGGGGAGCTGTTTTTT. It codes for CASSLGTSWGGELFF. The V gene is TRBV11-3, the J gene TRBJ2-2; TRBD2 agrees at 9 bases. CDR3 size: 15 residues. The germline gives CDR1 SGHNT, CDR2 YENEEA. Trimming removed 5 bases from V and 7 bases from J; junction bases left unmatched: 8.

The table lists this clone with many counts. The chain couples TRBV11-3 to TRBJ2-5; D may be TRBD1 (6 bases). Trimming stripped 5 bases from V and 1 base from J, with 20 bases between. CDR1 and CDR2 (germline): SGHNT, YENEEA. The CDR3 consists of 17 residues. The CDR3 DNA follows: TGTGCCAGCAGCCTCACAGGGACACCCCGGGGCCAAGAGACCCAGTACTTC. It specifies CASSLTGTPRGQETQYF.

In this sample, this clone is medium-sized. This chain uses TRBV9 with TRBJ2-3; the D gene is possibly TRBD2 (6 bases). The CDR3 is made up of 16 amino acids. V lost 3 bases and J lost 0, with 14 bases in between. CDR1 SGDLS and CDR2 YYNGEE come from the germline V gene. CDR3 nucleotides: TGTGCCAGCAGCGGCCGAGCGGGCCCAAGCACAGATACGCAGTATTTT. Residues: CASSGRAGPSTDTQYF.

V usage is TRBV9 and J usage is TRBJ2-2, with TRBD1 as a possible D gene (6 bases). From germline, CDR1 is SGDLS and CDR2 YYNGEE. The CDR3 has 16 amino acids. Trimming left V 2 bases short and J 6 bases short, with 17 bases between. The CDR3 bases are TGTGCCAGCAGCGTTGGGACACCTATGACCCCCGGGGAGCTGTTTTTT. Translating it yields CASSVGTPMTPGELFF.

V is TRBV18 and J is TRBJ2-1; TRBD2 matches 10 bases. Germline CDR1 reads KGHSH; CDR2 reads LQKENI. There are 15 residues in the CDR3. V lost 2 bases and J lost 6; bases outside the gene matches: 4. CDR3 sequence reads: CASSPVGLASNEQFF. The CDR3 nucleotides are TGTGCCAGCTCACCAGTGGGACTAGCGTCCAATGAGCAGTTCTTC. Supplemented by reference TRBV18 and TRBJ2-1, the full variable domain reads NAGVMQNPRHLVRRRGQEARLRCSPMKGHSHVYWYRQLPEEGLKFMVYLQKENIIDESGMPKERFSAEFPKEGPSILRIQQVVRGDSAAYFCASSPVGLASNEQFFGPGTRLTVL.

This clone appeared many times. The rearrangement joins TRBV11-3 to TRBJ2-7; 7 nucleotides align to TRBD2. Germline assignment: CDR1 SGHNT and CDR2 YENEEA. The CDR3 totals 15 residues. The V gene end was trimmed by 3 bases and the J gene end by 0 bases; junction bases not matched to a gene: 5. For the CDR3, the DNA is TGTGCCAGCAGCTTGGGGGGGACGAGCTCCTACGAGCAGTACTTC. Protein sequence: CASSLGGTSSYEQYF.

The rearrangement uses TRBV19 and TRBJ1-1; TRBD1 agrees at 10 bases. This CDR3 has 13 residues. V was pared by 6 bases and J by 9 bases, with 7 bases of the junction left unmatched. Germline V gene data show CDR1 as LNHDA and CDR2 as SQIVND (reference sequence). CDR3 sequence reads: CASRGTGEAQAFF. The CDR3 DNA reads TGTGCCAGTAGGGGGACAGGGGAAGCTCAAGCTTTCTTT.

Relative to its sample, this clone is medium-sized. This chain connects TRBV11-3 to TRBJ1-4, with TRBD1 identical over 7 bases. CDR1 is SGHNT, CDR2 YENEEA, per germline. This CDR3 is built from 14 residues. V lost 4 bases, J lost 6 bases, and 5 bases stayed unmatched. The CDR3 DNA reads TGTGCCAGCAGCTCCGACAGGGTGTATGAAAAACTGTTTTTT. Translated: CASSSDRVYEKLFF.

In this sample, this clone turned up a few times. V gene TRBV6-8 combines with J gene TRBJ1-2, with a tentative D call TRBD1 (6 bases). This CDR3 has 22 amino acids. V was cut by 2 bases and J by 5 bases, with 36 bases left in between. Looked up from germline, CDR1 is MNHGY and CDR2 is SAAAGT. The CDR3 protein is CASSYPRGARGMEGGSLYGYTF. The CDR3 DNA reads TGTGCCAGCAGTTACCCCCGCGGCGCCAGGGGAATGGAGGGAGGCTCTTTATATGGCTACACCTTC.

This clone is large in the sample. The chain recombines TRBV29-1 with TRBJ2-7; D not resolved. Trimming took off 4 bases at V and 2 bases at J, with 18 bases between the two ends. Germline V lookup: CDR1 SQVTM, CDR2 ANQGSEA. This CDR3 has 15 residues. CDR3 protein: CSVVWSGSYTYEQYF. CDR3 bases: TGCAGCGTTGTGTGGTCGGGCAGTTATACCTACGAGCAGTACTTC.